These 21 T cell receptor beta chains came from one sample sequenced in a study of regulatory T cells in long-lasting Graves disease. According to the study, TCR beta libraries were built with iRepertoire HTBI primers and CDR3-region Arm-PCR. Using its own MiXCR run on the multiplex PCR reads, TCRdb lists one record per CDR3 protein. The data hold 380,000 or so distinct CDR3 sequences, with around 15% observed a single time. Time point indicated: newly diagnosed GD, antithyroid drugs for less than 3 months. RNA isolated from PBMCs was used to make the TCR library. These sequences were also reported in another study, on T cells in Graves' hyperthyroidism and ophthalmopathy.

The material was peripheral blood mononuclear cells (PBMCs), obtained at new diagnosis, from a patient treated with antithyroid drugs. These receptors were obtained from a woman aged 18-29 years with Graves disease.

This clonotype was counted at least ten times. The rearrangement links TRBV2 to TRBJ2-4, with a weak D call TRBD1 (5 bases). In germline, CDR1 is SNHLY, CDR2 FYNNEI. The CDR3 is made up of 18 amino acids. V gave up 4 bases and J gave up 0 bases, with 19 bases separating them. The CDR3 protein is CASSGGRGATLAKNIQYF. Written as DNA, the CDR3 is TGTGCCAGCAGTGGGGGTAGGGGCGCTACCCTAGCCAAAAACATTCAGTACTTC.

This chain joins TRBV20-1 and TRBJ1-1; D not certain. The CDR3 spans 11 residues. Germline assignment: CDR1 DFQATT and CDR2 SNEGSKA (reference sequence). V shed 0 bases and J shed 6 bases, with 5 bases lying between them. The CDR3 is CSARDPPEAFF. In nucleotides, the CDR3 is TGCAGTGCTAGAGATCCTCCTGAAGCTTTCTTT.

This clonotype was detected only a few times. The rearrangement uses TRBV6-1 and TRBJ2-3, with TRBD1 identical over 8 bases. Germline lookup yields CDR1 MNHNS and CDR2 SASEGT. The trim removed 9 bases at V and 2 bases at J, leaving 7 bases unmatched. The CDR3 loop spans 14 amino acids. CDR3 nucleotides: TGTGCCAGTTCCGGGACAGGAACCACAGATACGCAGTATTTT. Protein product: CASSGTGTTDTQYF.

Comments on this clonotype: It may be a read error: a sequence one base away is much more abundant. The chain combines TRBV5-8 with TRBJ2-7, with D unresolved. The germline V gene has CDR1 SGHTS and CDR2 YDEGEE. The CDR3 contains 14 residues. Deletions cut 2 bases from V and 4 bases from J, with 13 bases between. The CDR3, as DNA: TGTGCCAGCAGCTTAGTCGGTAGTACGTACGAGCAGTACTTC. Protein: CASSLVGSTYEQYF. Combining the CDR3 with reference TRBV5-8 and TRBJ2-7 gives the whole variable domain EAGVTQSPTHLIKTRGQQATLRCSPISGHTSVYWYQQALGLGLQFLLWYDEGEERNRGNFPPRFSGRQFPNYSSELNVNALELEDSALYLCASSLVGSTYEQYFGPGTRLTVT.

This clonotype was seen many times. V usage is TRBV20-1 and J usage is TRBJ2-3; D is undetermined. Germline CDR1 is DFQATT and CDR2 is SNEGSKA (reference sequence). This CDR3 has 12 residues. Trimming pared 6 bases from V and 4 bases from J, leaving 11 bases between. The CDR3 sequence is CSAQPASDTQYF. The CDR3 DNA reads as TGCAGTGCCCAGCCTGCCTCAGATACGCAGTATTTT.

This clonotype was seen repeatedly, ten times or more. CDR3 nucleotide sequence: TGCAGTGTTGGCGGTGGGTCACCCCTCCACTTT. Translated, it gives CSVGGGSPLHF. The chain combines TRBV20-1 with TRBJ1-6; no reliable D call. CDR1 and CDR2 (germline): DFQATT, SNEGSKA (reference sequence). Trimming removed 7 bases from V and 10 bases from J, with 11 bases in between. This CDR3 region has 11 residues.

This clonotype was seen many times. The chain recombines TRBV3-1 with TRBJ2-3; D is unclear. Trimming took off 3 bases at V and 6 bases at J, with 16 bases between the two ends. CDR1 and CDR2 (germline): LGHDT, YNNKEL (reference sequence). The CDR3 sequence is 15 residues long. Here the CDR3 reads CASSHFRAGKDTQYF. The CDR3 DNA reads as TGTGCCAGCAGCCACTTTAGGGCTGGCAAGGATACGCAGTATTTT.

This clonotype was observed at least ten times. In DNA form, the CDR3 reads TGCAGCGTAAAACCGGGACTAGCGGGAGGTGAGCAGTTCTTC. Residues: CSVKPGLAGGEQFF. The chain employs TRBV29-1 and TRBJ2-1, with 15 bases aligning to TRBD2. The V gene's germline CDR1 is SQVTM and CDR2 ANQGSEA. This CDR3 spans 14 amino acids. V gave up 6 bases and J gave up 9 bases; unmatched junction bases: 6.

There are many counts of this clonotype. The chain couples TRBV18 to TRBJ2-7, with 11 nucleotides matching TRBD2. In germline, CDR1 is KGHSH, CDR2 LQKENI. V dropped 4 bases and J dropped 0; count of bases not matched to a gene: 11. The CDR3 is 18 amino acids. The CDR3 loop reads CASSLLAGVMESSYEQYF. CDR3 nucleotide sequence: TGTGCCAGCTCACTACTAGCGGGAGTTATGGAAAGCTCCTACGAGCAGTACTTC. The whole variable domain, filled in from reference TRBV18 and TRBJ2-7, reads NAGVMQNPRHLVRRRGQEARLRCSPMKGHSHVYWYRQLPEEGLKFMVYLQKENIIDESGMPKERFSAEFPKEGPSILRIQQVVRGDSAAYFCASSLLAGVMESSYEQYFGPGTRLTVT.

This clonotype has a count of ten or more. The chain joins TRBV28 to TRBJ2-3; D remains ambiguous. Trimming left V 5 bases short and J 6 bases short, with 9 bases between. In germline, CDR1 is MDHEN, CDR2 SYDVKM. This CDR3 is built from 12 residues. The DNA for the CDR3 is TGTGCCAGCAGTACTCTGGGGGATACGCAGTATTTT. As protein: CASSTLGDTQYF.

This clonotype was seen a handful of times. The chain links TRBV19 to TRBJ2-7; perhaps TRBD1 as D (5 bases). CDR1 is LNHDA, CDR2 SQIVND, per germline (reference sequence). This CDR3 spans 15 amino acids. V lost 3 bases, J lost 2 bases, and 14 bases lay in between. The CDR3 protein is CASSMRRQLAYEQYF. DNA of the CDR3: TGTGCCAGTAGTATGAGGAGACAGTTGGCCTACGAGCAGTACTTC.

This clonotype was counted many times. This sequence joins TRBV2 and TRBJ1-4; 7 bases align to TRBD1. J was trimmed by 6 bases and V by 5 bases; bases with no gene match: 6. Germline loops: CDR1 SNHLY, CDR2 FYNNEI. This CDR3 is 14 amino acids long. CDR3 loop: CASSSRQGDEKLFF. The DNA of the CDR3 is TGTGCCAGCAGTTCGCGCCAGGGGGATGAAAAACTGTTTTTT.

V usage is TRBV11-2 and J usage is TRBJ2-7; D is unresolved. Germline loops: CDR1 SGHAT, CDR2 FQNNGV. This CDR3 is 13 amino acids long. The ends were cut back, 0 bases at V and 6 bases at J, with 9 bases in the middle. CDR3 sequence: CASSLDGASEQYF. The CDR3, as DNA: TGTGCCAGCAGCTTAGATGGTGCCAGCGAGCAGTACTTC. The full variable domain, rest sourced from reference TRBV11-2 and TRBJ2-7, is EAGVAQSPRYKIIEKRQSVAFWCNPISGHATLYWYQQILGQGPKLLIQFQNNGVVDDSQLPKDRFSAERLKGVDSTLKIQPAKLEDSAVYLCASSLDGASEQYFGPGTRLTVT.

This clonotype came up many times. The rearrangement links TRBV20-1 to TRBJ2-7, with unresolved D. The CDR3 is made up of 14 amino acids. Looked up from germline, CDR1 is DFQATT and CDR2 is SNEGSKA (reference sequence). V lost 0 bases and J 0 bases, leaving 9 bases between the germline ends. In DNA, the CDR3 is TGCAGTGCTAGAGATCGGAACAGCTCCTACGAGCAGTACTTC. Protein product: CSARDRNSSYEQYF.

Of note for this clonotype: A much larger clonotype is one base distant, so this may be a read error. This chain links TRBV15 with TRBJ2-1; no clear D gene. Germline CDR1 is LNHNV and CDR2 is YYDKDF (reference sequence). V lost 0 bases and J lost 7, with 16 bases in between. The CDR3 totals 16 residues. The CDR3 loop is CATSRDRRLESNEQFF. The DNA for the CDR3 is TGTGCCACCAGCAGAGATCGTCGGCTAGAGTCGAATGAGCAGTTCTTC. Full variable domain (rest looked up from reference TRBV15 and TRBJ2-1): DAMVIQNPRYQVTQFGKPVTLSCSQTLNHNVMYWYQQKSSQAPKLLFHYYDKDFNNEADTPDNFQSRRPNTSFCFLDIRSPGLGDTAMYLCATSRDRRLESNEQFFGPGTRLTVL.

The rearrangement uses TRBV11-2 and TRBJ2-3, with no clear D. Germline V gives CDR1 SGHAT, CDR2 FQNNGV. The CDR3 has 12 amino acids. Trimming stripped 7 bases from V and 4 bases from J, with 9 bases between. The CDR3 region is CASIHPPDTQYF. DNA of the CDR3: TGTGCCAGCATCCACCCCCCAGATACGCAGTATTTT.

In this sample, this clonotype turned up a few times. This rearrangement joins TRBV5-6 to TRBJ2-3; the D is unclear. Germline V gives CDR1 SGHDT, CDR2 YYEEEE. The CDR3 covers 16 residues. V lost 0 bases to trimming and J lost 6 bases, with 17 bases between them. The CDR3 DNA reads as TGTGCCAGCAGCTTGGCCTTGAAGGCGGCCGGGGATACGCAGTATTTT. This encodes CASSLALKAAGDTQYF. The full variable domain, in which reference TRBV5-6 and TRBJ2-3 provide the parts outside the CDR3, is DAGVTQSPTHLIKTRGQQVTLRCSPKSGHDTVSWYQQALGQGPQFIFQYYEEEERQRGNFPDRFSGHQFPNYSSELNVNALLLGDSALYLCASSLALKAAGDTQYFGPGTRLTVL.

This clonotype was seen many times. CDR3 protein: CASSPQGGGYTF. CDR3 nucleotide sequence: TGTGCCAGCTCACCACAGGGTGGTGGCTACACCTTC. The chain couples TRBV18 to TRBJ1-2; D not resolved. Germline values: CDR1 KGHSH, CDR2 LQKENI. V lost 1 base, J lost 7 bases, and 7 bases lay in between. The CDR3 spans 12 residues.

The V gene is TRBV20-1, the J gene TRBJ2-1, with D possibly TRBD2 on 5 matching bases. V lost 6 bases to trimming and J lost 0 bases, with 18 bases between them. From germline, CDR1 is DFQATT and CDR2 SNEGSKA (reference sequence). CDR3 length: 16 amino acids. The CDR3 region is CSARTSEANSYNEQFF. CDR3 bases: TGCAGTGCCCGGACGTCGGAGGCGAACTCCTACAATGAGCAGTTCTTC.

The genes are TRBV24-1 and TRBJ2-3, with D possibly matching TRBD1 (6 bases). Trimming left V 5 bases short and J 2 bases short, with 16 bases between. CDR3 size: 16 residues. From germline, CDR1 is KGHDR and CDR2 SFDVKD. The CDR3 protein is CATSASPGADTDTQYF. The CDR3 DNA reads TGTGCCACCAGTGCCTCCCCAGGGGCGGACACAGATACGCAGTATTTT.

This clonotype occurred many times. The genes are TRBV3-1 and TRBJ1-5; weak D call: TRBD1 (6 bases). This CDR3 has 16 residues. Deletions cut 0 bases from V and 3 bases from J, with 12 bases between. In germline, CDR1 is LGHDT, CDR2 YNNKEL (reference sequence). The CDR3 loop reads CASSQDGGADNQPQHF. CDR3 nucleotides: TGTGCCAGCAGCCAAGATGGGGGCGCAGACAATCAGCCCCAGCATTTT.